The rows below give T cell receptor beta chains drawn from one sample of a study of blood T cell repertoires in COVID-19. Generated by immunoSEQ multiplex PCR, the TCRdb table keeps only in-frame clones and is missing some. The sample lists about 300,000 clones, around four fifths occurring once. The source material was peripheral blood. These receptors all stem from a woman aged 45-65 years who had recovered from COVID-19. Each CDR3 is given with its conserved first and last residue. The order of the fields is CDR3 length, D gene, V gene, clone size, J gene, CDR3 DNA, CDR3 protein. The D gene is left open where the match is weak. Size values are once, few and many counts, or a class for expanded clones, and some rows have none.

>15|NA|TRBV18|once|TRBJ1-2
TGTGCCAGCTCACCACCTGGTGATGAGGGCTATGGCTACACCTTC
CASSPPGDEGYGYTF
>14|TRBD1|TRBV29-1|NA|TRBJ1-1
TGCAGCGTTCGCCGGACAGGCCTCGGGTCTGAAGCTTTCTTT
CSVRRTGLGSEAFF
>14|NA|TRBV7-6|NA|TRBJ2-1
TGTGCCAGCAGCTCAGGGGCGGGTCTCAATGAGCAGTTCTTC
CASSSGAGLNEQFF
>16|TRBD1|TRBV4-2|once|TRBJ2-1
TGTGCCAGCAGCCAAGATTTTGGGACAGGGGGCAATGAGCAGTTCTTC
CASSQDFGTGGNEQFF
>18|TRBD1|TRBV5-5|NA|TRBJ1-6
TGTGCCAGCAGCTTGAACAGGGGGGGTTTTTCCTATAATTCACCCCTCCACTTT
CASSLNRGGFSYNSPLHF
>16|TRBD1|TRBV5-4|NA|TRBJ2-3
TGTGCCAGCAGCTGGCCCGCGGGACAGGGGACAGATACGCAGTATTTT
CASSWPAGQGTDTQYF
>14|TRBD1|TRBV18|NA|TRBJ1-2
TGTGCCAGCTCACCAGAGGGGGCTGGCTATGGCTACACCTTC
CASSPEGAGYGYTF
>16|TRBD2|TRBV7-9|NA|TRBJ2-5
TGTGCCAGCAGCTTAGACCGGACTAGCGGACAAGAGACCCAGTACTTC
CASSLDRTSGQETQYF
>13|NA|TRBV18|NA|TRBJ2-7
TGTGCCAGCTCACCAGGCAGGGACAACGAGCAGTACTTC
CASSPGRDNEQYF
>15|NA|TRBV6-5|NA|TRBJ2-3
TGTGCCAGCCGACGGGGGTTGGCGAGAGCAGATACGCAGTATTTT
CASRRGLARADTQYF
>16|NA|TRBV28|NA|TRBJ1-3
TGTGCCAGCAGTTCCCCCTGGGGCCTCTCTGGAAACACCATATATTTT
CASSSPWGLSGNTIYF
>16|TRBD2|TRBV9|NA|TRBJ2-5
TGTGCCAGCAGCGTTCGGGGACTAGCGGTACAAGAGACCCAGTACTTC
CASSVRGLAVQETQYF
>13|NA|TRBV6-6|NA|TRBJ2-7
TGTGCCAGCAGACCGACTCTACTTTACGAGCAGTACTTC
CASRPTLLYEQYF
>14|TRBD2|TRBV18|NA|TRBJ2-2
TGTGCCAGCTCACCAAGCGGGATGGACGGGGAGCTGTTTTTT
CASSPSGMDGELFF
>15|NA|TRBV5-8|NA|TRBJ1-2
TGTGCCAGCAGCTTACCCGAGGCCGGTTCCTATGGCTACACCTTC
CASSLPEAGSYGYTF
>13|NA|TRBV7-9|few|TRBJ1-1
TGTGCCAGCAGCTCCCCACAGGGAATTGAAGCTTTCTTT
CASSSPQGIEAFF
>15|NA|TRBV7-2|NA|TRBJ2-7
TGTGCCAGCAGCCAAACCACAGGGCTCTCCTACGAGCAGTACTTC
CASSQTTGLSYEQYF
>13|TRBD1|TRBV11-2|NA|TRBJ1-5
TGTGCCAGCAGCTTGGCAGGGGGTCAGCCCCAGCATTTT
CASSLAGGQPQHF
>13|NA|TRBV28|once|TRBJ1-2
TGTGCCAGCAGACTAGGACAGAACTATGGCTACACCTTC
CASRLGQNYGYTF
>21|NA|TRBV3-1/TRBV3-2|once|TRBJ1-2
TGTGCCAGCAGCCAAGATCTGCCCCCGCGACATCGAAAGTTCACCCCATATGCCTACACCTTC
CASSQDLPPRHRKFTPYAYTF
>14|NA|TRBV9|NA|TRBJ2-5
TGTGCCAGCAGCCTTAGGGGGGGATCAGAGACCCAGTACTTC
CASSLRGGSETQYF
>15|TRBD1|TRBV18|NA|TRBJ1-1
TGTGCCAGCTCAGAGACAGGGGGCAGGAGCACTGAAGCTTTCTTT
CASSETGGRSTEAFF
>12|NA|TRBV15|NA|TRBJ2-3
TGTGCCACCAGCAGCTTTTTAGATACGCAGTATTTT
CATSSFLDTQYF
>13|TRBD1|TRBV5-8|NA|TRBJ1-4
TGTGCCAGCGGAAGGGACAGGAATGAAAAACTGTTTTTT
CASGRDRNEKLFF
>15|TRBD2|TRBV6-2/TRBV6-3|NA|TRBJ2-7
TGTGCCAGCAGTTACAGGGGACTAGCGAAGACCGAGCAGTACTTC
CASSYRGLAKTEQYF
>16|TRBD2|TRBV9|NA|TRBJ2-7
TGTGCCAGCAGCGTAGGAGCAGGGAGGGCATCCTACGAGCAGTACTTC
CASSVGAGRASYEQYF
>14|TRBD1|TRBV28|NA|TRBJ1-2
TGTGCCAGCAGCGGACAGGGGGGAAGGTATGGCTACACCTTC
CASSGQGGRYGYTF
>16|TRBD2|TRBV10-3|NA|TRBJ2-7
TGTGCCATCAGTGACGAGGTTAGCGGGAGAGCCTACGAGCAGTACTTC
CAISDEVSGRAYEQYF
>22|TRBD2|TRBV9|NA|TRBJ2-3
TGTGCCAGCAGCGAAACTAGCGGGGGGGGCTCTTTCCTCCCTCGAGACACAGATACGCAGTATTTT
CASSETSGGGSFLPRDTDTQYF
>15|NA|TRBV5-1|NA|TRBJ2-2
TGCGCCAGCAGCACAGGCGACAGAAACACCGGGGAGCTGTTTTTT
CASSTGDRNTGELFF
>14|NA|TRBV24-1|NA|TRBJ2-2
TGTGCCACCAGTGATTGGGGGGACACCGGGGAGCTGTTTTTT
CATSDWGDTGELFF
>17|TRBD2|TRBV7-2|NA|TRBJ2-5
TGTGCCAGCAGCATTAACGAGGGGACTAGAAGGGGAGAGACCCAGTACTTC
CASSINEGTRRGETQYF
>16|NA|TRBV4-2|NA|TRBJ1-4
TGTGCCAGCAGCCAAGTTATGGGCCAGGGCGCTGAAAAACTGTTTTTT
CASSQVMGQGAEKLFF
>17|TRBD1|TRBV14|NA|TRBJ2-1
TGTGCCAGCAGCCAAGAAAGGGGGCGACTCGGCTTCGATGAGCAGTTCTTC
CASSQERGRLGFDEQFF
>14|NA|TRBV3-1/TRBV3-2|NA|TRBJ1-1
TGTGCCAGCAGCCAGGAGGGGTACGGCACTGAAGCTTTCTTT
CASSQEGYGTEAFF
>15|NA|TRBV9|NA|TRBJ1-2
TGTGCCAGCAGCGTGGGGGCAGGAGCTAACTATGGCTACACCTTC
CASSVGAGANYGYTF
>18|TRBD2|TRBV7-2|NA|TRBJ2-1
TGTGCCAGCAGCCGCCCCCGGTTGGGGGGGGACTCCTACAATGAGCAGTTCTTC
CASSRPRLGGDSYNEQFF
>14|TRBD2|TRBV7-9|NA|TRBJ2-7
TGTGCCAGCACCTTAGCGGGGGGTTCCTACGAGCAGTACTTC
CASTLAGGSYEQYF
>17|TRBD1|TRBV7-2|once|TRBJ2-3
TGTGCCAGCAGCCAGGGGGTCAGAGGTCAGGGGACAGATACGCAGTATTTT
CASSQGVRGQGTDTQYF
>17|NA|TRBV9|NA|TRBJ2-1
TGTGCCAGCAGCGCCCGGGGGGCCACCCGGACCTACAATGAGCAGTTCTTC
CASSARGATRTYNEQFF
>13|TRBD1|TRBV4-2|NA|TRBJ1-1
TGTGCCAGCAGCCACAGACAGGGACCCGAAGCTTTCTTT
CASSHRQGPEAFF
>15|TRBD2|TRBV19|once|TRBJ2-3
TGTGCCAGTAGTATTGAGCGGGGGGCCACAGATACGCAGTATTTT
CASSIERGATDTQYF
>14|NA|TRBV18|NA|TRBJ1-1
TGTGCCAGCTCACCTGGGGCAGCGAACACTGAAGCTTTCTTT
CASSPGAANTEAFF
>17|TRBD2|TRBV30|few|TRBJ2-1
TGTGCCTGGAGCGATAGCACCTTAGCGGGGGCCAGGAATGAGCAGTTCTTC
CAWSDSTLAGARNEQFF
>14|TRBD2|TRBV9|NA|TRBJ2-1
TGTGCCAGCAGCGCGACTAGCGGGGGTGACGGGCAGTTCTTC
CASSATSGGDGQFF
>11|NA|TRBV20-1|NA|TRBJ2-3
TGCAGTGCCCCACGGAGGGATACGCAGTATTTT
CSAPRRDTQYF
>14|NA|TRBV2|NA|TRBJ2-6
TGTGCCAGCAGTGACCAGATGGGGGCCAACGTCCTGACTTTC
CASSDQMGANVLTF
>15|NA|TRBV7-8|NA|TRBJ1-1
TGTGCCAGCAGCTTAGTGGCCGATGCAAACACTGAAGCTTTCTTT
CASSLVADANTEAFF
>15|NA|TRBV27|NA|TRBJ2-5
TGTGCCAGCAGGGAGTCTTGGAATTACCAAGAGACCCAGTACTTC
CASRESWNYQETQYF
>14|NA|TRBV28|NA|TRBJ1-2
TGTGCCAGCAGCCCCCCCAGGGCTAACTATGGCTACACCTTC
CASSPPRANYGYTF
>14|NA|TRBV5-1|NA|TRBJ2-5
TGCGCCAGCAGCTGGGGGCGGGGGTCGGAGACCCAGTACTTC
CASSWGRGSETQYF
>16|TRBD2|TRBV7-8|few|TRBJ2-7
TGTGCCAGCACCATAGGCGGGACTAGCGTGTCCTACGAGCAGTACTTC
CASTIGGTSVSYEQYF